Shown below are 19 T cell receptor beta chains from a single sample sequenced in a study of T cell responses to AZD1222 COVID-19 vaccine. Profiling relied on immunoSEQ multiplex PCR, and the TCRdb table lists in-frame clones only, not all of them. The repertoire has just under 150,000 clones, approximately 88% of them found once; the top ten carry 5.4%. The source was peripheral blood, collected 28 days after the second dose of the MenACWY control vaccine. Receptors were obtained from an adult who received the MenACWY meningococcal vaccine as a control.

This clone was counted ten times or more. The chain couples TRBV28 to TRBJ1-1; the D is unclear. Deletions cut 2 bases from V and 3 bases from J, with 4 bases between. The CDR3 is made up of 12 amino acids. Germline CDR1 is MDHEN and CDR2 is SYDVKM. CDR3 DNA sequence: TGTGCCAGCAGTTTACAGGACACTGAAGCTTTCTTT. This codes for CASSLQDTEAFF.

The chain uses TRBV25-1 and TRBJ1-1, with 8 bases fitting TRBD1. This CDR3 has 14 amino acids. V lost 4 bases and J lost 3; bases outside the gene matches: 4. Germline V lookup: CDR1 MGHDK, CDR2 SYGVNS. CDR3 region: CASSGDRGDTEAFF. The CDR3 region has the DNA TGTGCCAGCAGTGGAGACAGGGGTGACACTGAAGCTTTCTTT.

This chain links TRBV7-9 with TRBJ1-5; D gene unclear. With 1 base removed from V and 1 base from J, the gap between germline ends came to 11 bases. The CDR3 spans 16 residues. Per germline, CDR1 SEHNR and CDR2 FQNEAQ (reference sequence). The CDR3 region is CASSLGVGRSNQPQHF. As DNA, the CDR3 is TGTGCCAGCAGCTTAGGTGTGGGCAGGAGCAATCAGCCCCAGCATTTT.

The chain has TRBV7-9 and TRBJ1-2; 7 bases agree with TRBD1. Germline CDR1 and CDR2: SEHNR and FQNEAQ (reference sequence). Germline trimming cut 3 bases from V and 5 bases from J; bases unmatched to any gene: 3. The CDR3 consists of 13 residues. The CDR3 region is CASSLGQTYGYTF. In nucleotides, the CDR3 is TGTGCCAGCAGCTTGGGACAGACTTATGGCTACACCTTC.

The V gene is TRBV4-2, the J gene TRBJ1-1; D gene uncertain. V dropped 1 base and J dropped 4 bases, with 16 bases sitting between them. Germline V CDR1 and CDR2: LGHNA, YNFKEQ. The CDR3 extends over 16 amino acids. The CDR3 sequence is CASSQVKVGATTEAFF. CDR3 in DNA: TGTGCCAGCAGCCAAGTCAAAGTGGGAGCGACCACTGAAGCTTTCTTT.

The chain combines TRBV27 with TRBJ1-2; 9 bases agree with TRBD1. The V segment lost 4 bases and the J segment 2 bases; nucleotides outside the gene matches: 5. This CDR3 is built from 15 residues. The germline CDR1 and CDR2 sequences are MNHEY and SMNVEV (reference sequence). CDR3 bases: TGTGCCAGCAGTTATACAGGGGGCGGGAACTATGGCTACACCTTC. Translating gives CASSYTGGGNYGYTF.

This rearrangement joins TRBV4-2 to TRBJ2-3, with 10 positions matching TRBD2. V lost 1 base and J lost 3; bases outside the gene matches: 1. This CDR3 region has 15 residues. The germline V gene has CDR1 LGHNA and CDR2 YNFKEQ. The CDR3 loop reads CASSQGSGGTDTQYF. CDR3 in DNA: TGTGCCAGCAGCCAAGGTAGCGGGGGGACAGATACGCAGTATTTT.

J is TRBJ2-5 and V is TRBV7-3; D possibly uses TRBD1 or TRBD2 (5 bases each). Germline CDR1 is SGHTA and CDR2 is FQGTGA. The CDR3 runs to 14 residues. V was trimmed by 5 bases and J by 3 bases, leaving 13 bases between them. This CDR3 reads CASSPAGTEETQYF. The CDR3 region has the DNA TGTGCCAGCAGCCCCGCCGGGACCGAAGAGACCCAGTACTTC.

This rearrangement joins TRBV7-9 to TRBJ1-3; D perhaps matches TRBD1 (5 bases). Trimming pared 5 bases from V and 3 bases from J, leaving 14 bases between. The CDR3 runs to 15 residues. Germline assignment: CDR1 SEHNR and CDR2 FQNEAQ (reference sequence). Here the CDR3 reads CASSPGTEGGNTIYF. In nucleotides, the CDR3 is TGTGCCAGCAGCCCAGGGACGGAAGGTGGAAACACCATATATTTT.

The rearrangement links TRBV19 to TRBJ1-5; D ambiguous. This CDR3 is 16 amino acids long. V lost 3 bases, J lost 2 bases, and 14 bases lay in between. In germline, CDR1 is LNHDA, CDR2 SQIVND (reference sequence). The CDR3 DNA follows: TGTGCCAGTAGTATCAGACATATTGAAGGCAATCAGCCCCAGCATTTT. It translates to CASSIRHIEGNQPQHF.

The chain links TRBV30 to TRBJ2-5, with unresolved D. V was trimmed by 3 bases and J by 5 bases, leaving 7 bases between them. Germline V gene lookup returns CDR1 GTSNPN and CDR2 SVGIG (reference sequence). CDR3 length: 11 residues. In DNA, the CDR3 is TGTGCCTGGAGATCTGAGGAGACCCAGTACTTC. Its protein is CAWRSEETQYF.

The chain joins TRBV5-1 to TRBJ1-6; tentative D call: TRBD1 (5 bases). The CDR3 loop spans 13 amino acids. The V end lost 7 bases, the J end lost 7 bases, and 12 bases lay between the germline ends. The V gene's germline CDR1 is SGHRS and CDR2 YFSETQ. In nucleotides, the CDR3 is TGCGCCAGCGGGGAGGGGAAGAATTCACCCCTCCACTTT. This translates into CASGEGKNSPLHF. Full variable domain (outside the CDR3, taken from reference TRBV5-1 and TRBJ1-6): KAGVTQTPRYLIKTRGQQVTLSCSPISGHRSVSWYQQTPGQGLQFLFEYFSETQRNKGNFPGRFSGRQFSNSRSEMNVSTLELGDSALYLCASGEGKNSPLHFGNGTRLTVT.

CDR3: CASSPLGSNEKLFF. CDR3 sequence (DNA): TGCGCCAGCAGCCCCCTAGGATCTAATGAAAAACTGTTTTTT. This chain joins TRBV5-1 and TRBJ1-4; D is unclear. V lost 4 bases and J lost 3, with 10 bases in between. Looked up from germline, CDR1 is SGHRS and CDR2 is YFSETQ. CDR3 length equals 14 residues.

The CDR3 nucleotides are TGTGCCAGGACAGAAAGCCACCCCTATGGCTACACCTTC. This sequence encodes CARTESHPYGYTF. The gene calls are TRBV30 and TRBJ1-2, with TRBD1 as a possible D gene (6 bases). The CDR3 extends over 13 amino acids. Looked up from germline, CDR1 is GTSNPN and CDR2 is SVGIG (reference sequence). V lost 8 bases to trimming and J lost 4 bases, with 17 bases between them.

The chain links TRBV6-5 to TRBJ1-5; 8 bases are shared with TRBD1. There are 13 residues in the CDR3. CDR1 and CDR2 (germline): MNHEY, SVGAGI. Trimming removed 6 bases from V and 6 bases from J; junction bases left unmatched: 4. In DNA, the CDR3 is TGTGCCAGCAGGCCAGGGGGCCTTCAGCCCCAGCATTTT. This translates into CASRPGGLQPQHF.

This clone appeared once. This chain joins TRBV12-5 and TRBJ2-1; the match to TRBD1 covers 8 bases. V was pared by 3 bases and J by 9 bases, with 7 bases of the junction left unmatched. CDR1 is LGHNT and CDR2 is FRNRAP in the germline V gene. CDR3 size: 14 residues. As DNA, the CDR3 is TGTGCTAGTGGTTTCCAGGGGGCTGGCGGTGAGCAGTTCTTC. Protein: CASGFQGAGGEQFF.

CDR3 coding DNA: TGCGCCAGCAGCCAAGATACAGGGGCGAACACCGGGGAGCTGTTTTTT. Residues: CASSQDTGANTGELFF. This chain uses TRBV4-3 with TRBJ2-2, with 7 bases that match TRBD1. Trimming at V came to 0 bases and at J to 0 bases, leaving 1 base not matched to a gene. CDR3 length: 16 residues. Germline CDR1 is LGHNA and CDR2 is YSLEER.

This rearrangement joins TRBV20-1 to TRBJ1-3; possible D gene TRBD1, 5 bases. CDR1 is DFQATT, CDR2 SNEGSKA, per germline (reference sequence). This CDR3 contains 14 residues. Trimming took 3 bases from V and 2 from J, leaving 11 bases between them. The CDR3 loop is CSASLGVAGNTIYF. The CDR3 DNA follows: TGCAGTGCTAGTTTGGGGGTCGCTGGAAACACCATATATTTT.

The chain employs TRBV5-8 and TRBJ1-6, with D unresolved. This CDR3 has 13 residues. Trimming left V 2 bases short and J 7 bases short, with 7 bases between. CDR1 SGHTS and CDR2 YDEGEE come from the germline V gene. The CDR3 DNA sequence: TGTGCCAGCAGCTTAAGTTGGAATTCACCCCTCCACTTT. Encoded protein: CASSLSWNSPLHF.